This T cell receptor beta chain stems from a study of cytomegalovirus exposure and HLA in healthy donors (TCRdb year 2017). Regarding the study in general: According to an earlier analysis of around 600 of the donors, about 179 million T cells yielded 100 million or so unique TCR beta sequences and approximately 300 Gb of sequence data. Approximately 300 gigabases of sequencing data and 70 million to 85 million unique TCR sequences were included in an early release covering under 650 HLA-typed donors. Of the 300 to 500 genotyped donors, 75% to 85% were placed in the genetic ancestry cluster associated with self-reported Caucasian donors. The study was designed to test whether signatures of past pathogen exposure could be identified by cataloging public T cell receptors. Using immunosequencing, the study profiled T cell repertoires from 550 to 750 subjects and related those repertoires to cytomegalovirus serostatus. Besides the first cohort of approximately 670 subjects, a separate validation cohort made up of 90 to 150 different subjects was used. High-throughput TCR immunosequencing, statistical association of individual TCRs with disease status, and machine learning were combined to predict cytomegalovirus infection status. To study patterns of TCR occurrence, a later analysis re-analyzed previously published TCR beta repertoires from under 750 donors and added high-resolution HLA genotyping. Rather than using new phenotypic data, the later analysis identified candidate immune exposures from TCR beta sequences and from how often those sequences occurred across donors. To decide whether each TCR beta V gene segment behaved as functional or pseudogenic, an earlier analysis of some 570 of the donors relied on high-throughput TCR beta sequencing. Donor age, sex, ethnicity and CMV serostatus were compiled together with the repertoire data. In a later genetic analysis, genome-wide SNP genotypes for about three fifths of the 666 donors were used, and that subset was treated as a discovery cohort. Every repertoire in the discovery cohort had been generated on one and the same sequencing platform. Both class I and class II loci were covered by HLA typing, at four-digit resolution. Typing coverage varied by locus: roughly 620-640 donors for A, B, C, DRB1 and DQB1; roughly 510 for DQA1; around 570 for DPA1; about 450 for DPB1. Several DR-DQ haplotypes were treated as single units for association and clustering because of strong linkage in the cohort. Among 300 to 500 genotyped donors of the cohort, an average of roughly 230,000 unique TCR beta nucleotide sequences was sequenced per donor, of which roughly 18% were non-productive. Paper-wide results and their limitations: In the study, around 150 TCR beta chains were listed as associated with cytomegalovirus. A later genetic analysis associated a missense DCLRE1C variant with V-gene and J-gene trimming of TCR beta chains, and an independent cohort replicated the association. Most TCR sequences were seen in very few donors, while some public TCRs were found in many individuals. A group of highly shared sequence variants was considered likely to be a technical artifact of the sequencing pipeline. Because some donors lacked HLA typing at each locus, the association tests relied only on the typed subset. Presence/absence analyses assumed roughly uniform sequencing depth across donors, an assumption that may not hold. This cohort had only TCR beta chains sequenced, and the lack of alpha or paired-chain data limited which features could be detected. When HLA alleles, especially DR and DQ, strongly co-occurred, TCR associations were difficult to assign to individual alleles. The authors suggested that the approach could potentially be extended to other disease states and immunological phenotypes. Cytomegalovirus status was reported to be diagnosed by the classifier with high specificity and sensitivity in both the original and validation cohorts. Specific HLA alleles were associated with 15,000 to 20,000 TCR beta sequences at a false discovery rate of 0.05 in a later analysis. A later analysis found that TCR association rates varied across HLA loci, with DRB1 alleles showing the most associated TCRs and HLA-C alleles the fewest. Linkage disequilibrium might explain the correlated functional status among segregating V segments, but an unknown experimental factor could not be ruled out. A later genetic analysis reported fewer N-insertions in productive TCRs among donors in an Asian-associated ancestry cluster than the roughly 700-donor mean. A later analysis found that HLA-associated TCR beta chains were more clonally expanded and had lower generation probabilities than equally common non-associated chains. A few of the identified cytomegalovirus-associated TCR beta chains were confirmed in vitro to be specific for cytomegalovirus antigens. Most CMV-associated TCR beta chains appeared to be HLA-restricted in a later analysis, and the HLA associations seemed to be driven largely by CMV exposure. For the cohort, immune exposure information was limited to CMV serostatus. Some IMGT-functional V segments, including TRBV6-2 and TRBV6-3, could not be distinguished by the 87-base-pair reads and were therefore excluded. In an earlier analysis of 587 of the donors, most TCR beta V segments appeared in productive rearrangements about 87% or about 30% of the time, broadly matching IMGT annotations. Because counts were too low, 15 to 20 rarely observed V segments, including chromosome 9 orphons, were excluded from the earlier analysis of 587 of the donors. In a later analysis, several top co-occurrence clusters were reported to appear linked to parvovirus B19, influenza, CMV and Epstein-Barr virus. A further reported finding was that TCR beta sequences accurately predicted the HLA-A and HLA-B alleles for most subjects in the first cohort.

With respect to this clone: Its binding antigen is unknown. The sample holds no much larger clone one base away, and base qualities are not on file.

In total, approximately 700 healthy bone marrow donors made up the cohort. At the time of sampling, all cohort members were nominally healthy, though unrecorded immune exposures were likely present. The donor tested CMV seropositive and was one of the 289 seropositive cohort members. Every donor gave a peripheral blood sample, and the peripheral blood mononuclear cells from that sample were used for TCR beta sequencing. Genomic DNA was extracted from the blood cell samples with the Qiagen DNeasy Blood Extraction Kit. V has 7 bases trimmed and J has 9 bases trimmed; junction bases matching no gene number 9. The CDR3 runs 14 amino acids, cysteine and phenylalanine included. Just the 42-base CDR3 DNA is kept, in frame starting at base 1. As encoded in the germline V gene, CDR1 is MDHEN while CDR2 is SYDVKM. Library prep was done by the immunoSEQ multiplex PCR assay. The multiplex PCR relied on a mix of 60 forward primers for TCR Vbeta segments and 13 reverse primers for TCR Jbeta segments. Amplification of the CDR3 region of rearranged TCR beta genes was performed with a multiplex PCR assay on genomic DNA. On the Illumina HiSeq System, the amplified TCR beta libraries were sequenced as 87-base-pair reads. The authors' pipeline ran thus. Across the roughly 700 repertoires, a later analysis counted tens of millions of unique TCR beta chains, approximately 12 million of which were shared by at least two donors. Raw reads were error-corrected and collapsed into unique sequences by a nearest-neighbor algorithm in which closely related sequences were merged to remove PCR and sequencing errors. Alignment of CDR3 sequences to IMGT reference sequences was used to assign V, D and J gene segments. For a sequence to be retained, at least a six-nucleotide match to both a V gene segment and a J gene segment was required. Rearrangements were called productive when the CDR3 lacked stop codons and stayed in frame with V and J; all others were non-productive. CDR3 was defined by IMGT convention, running from the second conserved V-encoded cysteine to the conserved J-encoded phenylalanine. The earlier analysis of some 600 of the donors excluded sequences that lacked an unambiguous match to a single V gene segment. An earlier analysis of some 610 of the donors called V segments functional above 56.7% productive rearrangements and segregating when the between-donor standard deviation exceeded 5%. To diagnose cytomegalovirus status from the catalog of TCR beta chain sequences, a statistical classification framework was built. In a later analysis, V and J genes were assigned by comparing TCR nucleotide sequences against IMGT/GENE-DB human TR gene sequences. The TCRdist pipeline was used in a later analysis to assign CDR3 sequences and most-parsimonious VDJ recombination scenarios. In a later analysis, every TCR beta chain was defined by the combination of its CDR3 amino acid sequence and its V-gene family, and reads without a unique V-gene family were dropped. A later analysis removed 550 to 700 highly shared, low-generation-probability nucleotide sequences to deal with suspected cross-contamination and a sequencing artifact. A later analysis calculated a clonal expansion index for each public chain from normalized within-repertoire ranks of inferred template counts. A later analysis computed generation probabilities with a VDJ recombination model fitted to out-of-frame rearrangements, and checked the results against IGoR. A later analysis scored TCR-TCR, TCR-HLA and TCR-CMV co-occurrence with hypergeometric tests, applying a repertoire-size bias correction to TCR pairs. A later analysis estimated false discovery rates by permuting HLA or CMV assignments 20 times. In a later analysis, co-occurring TCRs were grouped using DBSCAN, with TCRdist sequence similarity added in when clustering inside HLA-allele-positive subsets. For co-occurrence clustering, repertoires with fewer than 30,000 or more than 120,000 public chains were excluded, along with 4 to 6 repertoires with anomalous nucleotide sharing. Entries here come from immuneACCESS through TCRdb and include only in-frame sequences with V and J called. Some clones fail to appear in such tables; in the studies checked, an unresolved V gene covers under half of the shortfall, and the cause of the remainder is unknown. That table gives V, J and clone size, and the DNA gave D and trimming. The sample includes around 150,000 clones, with 75% observed a single time. Around 8% of the sample lies in the top ten.

The sequenced sample consisted of PBMCs. The receptor's source is a middle-aged woman in good health and CMV-seropositive. The chain is assembled from TRBV28 and TRBJ1-5; 10 middle bases align to TRBD1. The DNA sequence reads TGTGCCAGCATCATGGGGACAGGGGATCGGCCCCAGCATTTT. Its protein is CASIMGTGDRPQHF. Supplemented by the reference TRBV28 and TRBJ1-5 proteins around the CDR3, the complete variable domain is DVKVTQSSRYLVKRTGEKVFLECVQDMDHENMFWYRQDPGLGLRLIYFSYDVKMKEKGDIPEGYSVSREKKERFSLILESASTNQTSMYLCASIMGTGDRPQHFGDGTRLSIL.